The rows below give T cell receptor beta chains drawn from one sample of a study of T cell clonotyping in hematopoietic cell transplantation. Profiled with immunoSEQ multiplex PCR; TCRdb holds only in-frame clones, not every one. The table shows roughly 50,000 clones, with 86% occurring only once. The material was peripheral blood mononuclear cells, obtained before stem cell transplant. The receptors here all came from a man aged 55 to 69 with biphenotypic leukemia. Some clones in this sample may be carry-over from other donors' samples. Each CDR3 is given with its conserved first and last residue. A D gene is named only where the DNA matches it firmly. Size is stated for part of the rows, as once, few or many counts, or as a class when the clone is expanded.

v_call: TRBV5-1
clone_size: NA
d_call: NA
j_call: TRBJ1-4
cdr3_aa: CASSLANLEVNEKLFF
cdr3_nt: TGCGCCAGCAGCCTCGCGAATTTGGAGGTTAATGAAAAACTGTTTTTT

v_call: TRBV4-1
clone_size: few
d_call: NA
j_call: TRBJ2-5
cdr3_aa: CASSQVPVGETQYF
cdr3_nt: TGCGCCAGCAGCCAAGTCCCGGTCGGAGAGACCCAGTACTTC

v_call: TRBV30
clone_size: NA
d_call: NA
j_call: TRBJ1-1
cdr3_aa: CAWSVTRGSTEAFF
cdr3_nt: TGTGCCTGGAGTGTAACCCGTGGCAGCACTGAAGCTTTCTTT

v_call: TRBV6-1
clone_size: NA
d_call: NA
j_call: TRBJ2-2
cdr3_aa: CASSRVQTNTGELFF
cdr3_nt: TGTGCCAGCAGTAGGGTACAGACGAACACCGGGGAGCTGTTTTTT

v_call: TRBV6-1
clone_size: NA
d_call: TRBD2
j_call: TRBJ2-1
cdr3_aa: CASSVYAGPGLDYEQFF
cdr3_nt: TGTGCCAGCAGTGTCTATGCCGGACCGGGACTAGACTATGAGCAGTTCTTC

v_call: TRBV9
clone_size: NA
d_call: NA
j_call: TRBJ2-7
cdr3_aa: CASSVAPNYEQYF
cdr3_nt: TGTGCCAGCAGCGTAGCCCCAAACTACGAGCAGTACTTC

v_call: TRBV30
clone_size: NA
d_call: NA
j_call: TRBJ1-3
cdr3_aa: CAWSQWGSSGNTIYF
cdr3_nt: TGTGCCTGGAGTCAGTGGGGGAGCTCTGGAAACACCATATATTTT

v_call: TRBV25-1
clone_size: NA
d_call: NA
j_call: TRBJ1-1
cdr3_aa: CASSLRDTEAFF
cdr3_nt: TGTGCCAGCAGTTTGAGGGACACTGAAGCTTTCTTT

v_call: TRBV7-3
clone_size: few
d_call: TRBD1
j_call: TRBJ2-2
cdr3_aa: CASSSTGTPGELFF
cdr3_nt: TGTGCCAGCAGCTCGACAGGGACACCCGGGGAGCTGTTTTTT

v_call: TRBV11-2
clone_size: NA
d_call: NA
j_call: TRBJ1-1
cdr3_aa: CASSPRRNTEAFF
cdr3_nt: TGTGCCAGCAGCCCGCGTCGGAACACTGAAGCTTTCTTT

v_call: TRBV2
clone_size: NA
d_call: NA
j_call: TRBJ2-4
cdr3_aa: CASLGPKNIQYF
cdr3_nt: TGTGCCAGCCTGGGACCAAAAAACATTCAGTACTTC

v_call: TRBV29-1
clone_size: NA
d_call: NA
j_call: TRBJ1-1
cdr3_aa: CSVEPLLLTANTEAFF
cdr3_nt: TGCAGCGTTGAACCCCTACTTCTTACAGCAAACACTGAAGCTTTCTTT

v_call: TRBV28
clone_size: NA
d_call: TRBD2
j_call: TRBJ2-7
cdr3_aa: CASRPPGAWAERGYEQYF
cdr3_nt: TGTGCCAGCAGACCCCCCGGGGCCTGGGCGGAGCGGGGGTACGAGCAGTACTTC

v_call: TRBV6-5
clone_size: NA
d_call: NA
j_call: TRBJ2-7
cdr3_aa: CASSGVETYEQYF
cdr3_nt: TGTGCCAGCAGCGGGGTGGAGACTTACGAGCAGTACTTC

v_call: TRBV19
clone_size: NA
d_call: TRBD1
j_call: TRBJ2-2
cdr3_aa: CASSKRDREVGELFF
cdr3_nt: TGTGCCAGTAGTAAACGGGACAGGGAAGTCGGGGAGCTGTTTTTT

v_call: TRBV9
clone_size: NA
d_call: TRBD2
j_call: TRBJ2-7
cdr3_aa: CASSLAGGNEQYF
cdr3_nt: TGTGCCAGCAGCCTCGCGGGAGGGAACGAGCAGTACTTC

v_call: TRBV5-1
clone_size: NA
d_call: NA
j_call: TRBJ1-3
cdr3_aa: CASSFVGDLRQTHPGGSSGNTIYF
cdr3_nt: TGCGCCAGCAGCTTCGTTGGGGACTTAAGGCAGACCCACCCCGGTGGAAGCTCTGGAAACACCATATATTTT

v_call: TRBV5-6
clone_size: once
d_call: NA
j_call: TRBJ1-4
cdr3_aa: CASNNRVGEKLFF
cdr3_nt: TGTGCCAGCAATAACAGGGTCGGGGAAAAACTGTTTTTT

v_call: TRBV27
clone_size: NA
d_call: TRBD1
j_call: TRBJ1-5
cdr3_aa: CASSFRTGIQPQHF
cdr3_nt: TGTGCCAGCAGTTTTAGGACAGGGATTCAGCCCCAGCATTTT

v_call: TRBV4-2
clone_size: NA
d_call: TRBD1
j_call: TRBJ2-7
cdr3_aa: CASSQVGTAYEQYF
cdr3_nt: TGTGCCAGCAGCCAAGTTGGGACAGCCTACGAGCAGTACTTC

v_call: TRBV28
clone_size: once
d_call: NA
j_call: TRBJ2-7
cdr3_aa: CASSSPQGNSYEQYF
cdr3_nt: TGTGCCAGCAGTTCCCCCCAGGGGAACTCCTACGAGCAGTACTTC

v_call: TRBV18
clone_size: NA
d_call: NA
j_call: TRBJ2-3
cdr3_aa: CASSLSSSTDTQYF
cdr3_nt: TGTGCCAGCTCACTAAGCTCTAGCACAGATACGCAGTATTTT

v_call: TRBV28
clone_size: NA
d_call: TRBD2
j_call: TRBJ2-7
cdr3_aa: CASSFPASGRYEQYF
cdr3_nt: TGTGCCAGCAGTTTCCCGGCTAGCGGGAGGTACGAGCAGTACTTC

v_call: TRBV5-1
clone_size: NA
d_call: NA
j_call: TRBJ2-3
cdr3_aa: CASSLAVETDTQYF
cdr3_nt: TGCGCCAGCAGCTTGGCCGTGGAGACAGATACGCAGTATTTT

v_call: TRBV30
clone_size: NA
d_call: NA
j_call: TRBJ2-1
cdr3_aa: CAWSPGNEQFF
cdr3_nt: TGTGCCTGGAGTCCAGGCAATGAGCAGTTCTTC

v_call: TRBV4-2
clone_size: NA
d_call: TRBD2
j_call: TRBJ2-7
cdr3_aa: CASSRTSGASSYEQYF
cdr3_nt: TGTGCCAGCAGCCGGACTAGCGGGGCCAGCTCCTACGAGCAGTACTTC

v_call: TRBV5-6
clone_size: NA
d_call: TRBD1
j_call: TRBJ2-7
cdr3_aa: CASSLYGQGVYEQYF
cdr3_nt: TGTGCCAGCAGCTTGTATGGACAGGGGGTCTACGAGCAGTACTTC

v_call: TRBV5-1
clone_size: NA
d_call: TRBD1
j_call: TRBJ1-5
cdr3_aa: CASSFQGGESQPQHF
cdr3_nt: TGCGCCAGCAGCTTTCAGGGGGGGGAAAGTCAGCCCCAGCATTTT

v_call: TRBV28
clone_size: NA
d_call: NA
j_call: TRBJ2-4
cdr3_aa: CASSPGPFQAKNIQYF
cdr3_nt: TGTGCCAGCAGTCCGGGCCCCTTTCAGGCCAAAAACATTCAGTACTTC

v_call: TRBV2
clone_size: NA
d_call: TRBD2
j_call: TRBJ2-2
cdr3_aa: CASSPSGGTGELFF
cdr3_nt: TGTGCCAGCAGCCCTAGCGGGGGAACCGGGGAGCTGTTTTTT

v_call: TRBV4-1
clone_size: NA
d_call: NA
j_call: TRBJ1-1
cdr3_aa: CASSQGVAMNTEAFF
cdr3_nt: TGCGCCAGCAGCCAGGGGGTTGCTATGAACACTGAAGCTTTCTTT

v_call: TRBV19
clone_size: NA
d_call: NA
j_call: TRBJ1-1
cdr3_aa: CASSIGGTGTEAFF
cdr3_nt: TGTGCCAGTAGTATAGGGGGCACGGGTACTGAAGCTTTCTTT

v_call: TRBV6-5
clone_size: NA
d_call: NA
j_call: TRBJ2-2
cdr3_aa: CASNPGGTDTGELFF
cdr3_nt: TGTGCCAGCAACCCGGGAGGGACAGACACCGGGGAGCTGTTTTTT

v_call: TRBV28
clone_size: NA
d_call: NA
j_call: TRBJ1-4
cdr3_aa: CASSLPRVGEKLFF
cdr3_nt: TGTGCCAGCAGTTTACCCAGGGTCGGGGAAAAACTGTTTTTT

v_call: TRBV5-1
clone_size: NA
d_call: NA
j_call: TRBJ1-4
cdr3_aa: CASSLAPGSGGEKLFF
cdr3_nt: TGCGCCAGCAGCTTGGCCCCAGGTTCAGGAGGTGAAAAACTGTTTTTT

v_call: TRBV6-1
clone_size: NA
d_call: NA
j_call: TRBJ1-3
cdr3_aa: CASSEARVSNTIYF
cdr3_nt: TGTGCCAGCAGTGAAGCCCGGGTGTCAAACACCATATATTTT

v_call: TRBV28
clone_size: NA
d_call: NA
j_call: TRBJ2-1
cdr3_aa: CASSLRAVAHEQFF
cdr3_nt: TGTGCCAGCAGTCTTCGGGCCGTAGCCCATGAGCAGTTCTTC

v_call: TRBV28
clone_size: NA
d_call: TRBD1
j_call: TRBJ1-1
cdr3_aa: CASSSVAGQGAGDTEAFF
cdr3_nt: TGTGCCAGCAGTTCTGTAGCGGGACAGGGGGCCGGGGACACTGAAGCTTTCTTT

v_call: TRBV2
clone_size: NA
d_call: NA
j_call: TRBJ2-2
cdr3_aa: CASRSGTSNTGELFF
cdr3_nt: TGTGCCAGCAGGTCCGGGACCTCGAACACCGGGGAGCTGTTTTTT

v_call: TRBV4-2
clone_size: NA
d_call: TRBD2
j_call: TRBJ2-5
cdr3_aa: CASSQEPLAAQETQYF
cdr3_nt: TGTGCCAGCAGCCAAGAACCTCTAGCGGCCCAAGAGACCCAGTACTTC

v_call: TRBV7-8
clone_size: NA
d_call: NA
j_call: TRBJ2-7
cdr3_aa: CASSLSVGRSEQYF
cdr3_nt: TGTGCCAGCAGCTTATCGGTAGGCAGGAGCGAGCAGTACTTC

v_call: TRBV11-2
clone_size: NA
d_call: NA
j_call: TRBJ1-2
cdr3_aa: CASSWGADGYTF
cdr3_nt: TGTGCCAGCAGCTGGGGGGCAGATGGCTACACCTTC

v_call: TRBV25-1
clone_size: few
d_call: NA
j_call: TRBJ2-7
cdr3_aa: CASSENEVVEDF
cdr3_nt: TGTGCCAGCAGTGAAAATGAGGTTGTAGAGGACTTC

v_call: TRBV30
clone_size: NA
d_call: NA
j_call: TRBJ2-3
cdr3_aa: CAWTPGVGTDTQYF
cdr3_nt: TGTGCCTGGACTCCGGGAGTCGGGACAGATACGCAGTATTTT

v_call: TRBV2
clone_size: NA
d_call: TRBD1
j_call: TRBJ1-2
cdr3_aa: CASSSSGGINYGYTF
cdr3_nt: TGTGCCAGCAGTTCCTCAGGGGGCATTAACTATGGCTACACCTTC

v_call: TRBV6-1
clone_size: NA
d_call: NA
j_call: TRBJ2-3
cdr3_aa: CASSAHRLDTQYF
cdr3_nt: TGTGCCAGCAGTGCCCACAGGTTGGATACGCAGTATTTT

v_call: TRBV28
clone_size: NA
d_call: NA
j_call: TRBJ1-2
cdr3_aa: CASRPASTSGYTF
cdr3_nt: TGTGCCAGCAGGCCAGCCTCAACATCAGGCTACACCTTC

v_call: TRBV6-1
clone_size: NA
d_call: NA
j_call: TRBJ1-1
cdr3_aa: CASSTGVASEAFF
cdr3_nt: TGTGCCAGCAGCACCGGGGTGGCATCTGAAGCTTTCTTT

v_call: TRBV7-9
clone_size: NA
d_call: NA
j_call: TRBJ2-5
cdr3_aa: CASSLGGRTVQETQYF
cdr3_nt: TGTGCCAGCAGCTTAGGGGGACGGACCGTTCAAGAGACCCAGTACTTC

v_call: TRBV28
clone_size: NA
d_call: NA
j_call: TRBJ1-1
cdr3_aa: CASSLIGTVNTEAFF
cdr3_nt: TGTGCCAGCAGTTTGATAGGAACCGTGAACACTGAAGCTTTCTTT

v_call: TRBV18
clone_size: NA
d_call: NA
j_call: TRBJ2-1
cdr3_aa: CASSPRVSYNEQFF
cdr3_nt: TGTGCCAGCTCACCTCGTGTTTCCTACAATGAGCAGTTCTTC

v_call: TRBV5-1
clone_size: NA
d_call: TRBD1
j_call: TRBJ2-7
cdr3_aa: CASSLDRGEQYF
cdr3_nt: TGCGCCAGCAGCCTAGACAGGGGCGAGCAGTACTTC

v_call: TRBV7-2
clone_size: once
d_call: NA
j_call: TRBJ1-2
cdr3_aa: CASSQSRQTNYGYTF
cdr3_nt: TGTGCCAGCAGCCAGAGCAGGCAGACTAACTATGGCTACACCTTC

v_call: TRBV28
clone_size: NA
d_call: TRBD2
j_call: TRBJ2-7
cdr3_aa: CASSPLGLAKDEQYF
cdr3_nt: TGTGCCAGCAGTCCTCTGGGACTAGCGAAAGACGAGCAGTACTTC

v_call: TRBV19
clone_size: NA
d_call: TRBD2
j_call: TRBJ2-1
cdr3_aa: CASSQLAGALRFF
cdr3_nt: TGTGCCAGTAGTCAACTAGCGGGAGCTCTGCGGTTCTTC

v_call: TRBV30
clone_size: NA
d_call: NA
j_call: TRBJ2-3
cdr3_aa: CAWSEESGDTQYF
cdr3_nt: TGTGCCTGGAGCGAGGAGTCCGGAGATACGCAGTATTTT

v_call: TRBV5-1
clone_size: NA
d_call: NA
j_call: TRBJ2-3
cdr3_aa: CASSLLSYGTDTQYF
cdr3_nt: TGCGCCAGCAGCCTTCTATCCTACGGCACAGATACGCAGTATTTT